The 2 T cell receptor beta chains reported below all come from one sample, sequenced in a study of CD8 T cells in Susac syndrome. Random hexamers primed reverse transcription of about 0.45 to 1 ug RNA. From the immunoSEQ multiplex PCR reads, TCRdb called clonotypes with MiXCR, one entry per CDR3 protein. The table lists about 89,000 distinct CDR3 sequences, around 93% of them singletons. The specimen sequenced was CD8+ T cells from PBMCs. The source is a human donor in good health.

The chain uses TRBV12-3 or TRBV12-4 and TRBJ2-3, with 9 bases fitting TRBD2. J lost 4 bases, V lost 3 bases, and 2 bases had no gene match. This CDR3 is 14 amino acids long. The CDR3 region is CASSLTSGSDTQYF. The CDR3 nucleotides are TGTGCCAGCAGTTTGACTAGCGGTTCAGATACGCAGTATTTT.

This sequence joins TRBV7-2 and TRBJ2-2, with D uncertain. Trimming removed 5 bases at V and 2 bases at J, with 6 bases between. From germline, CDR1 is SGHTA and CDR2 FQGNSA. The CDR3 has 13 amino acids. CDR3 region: CASSRINTGELFF. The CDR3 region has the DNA TGTGCCAGCAGCCGAATAAACACCGGGGAGCTGTTTTTT.